One and the same sample provided the 2 T cell receptor beta chains below, sequenced in a study of cytomegalovirus exposure and HLA in healthy donors. PCR employed 60 Vbeta and 13 Jbeta primers. TCRdb's copy holds only in-frame clones and misses some; the assay was immunoSEQ multiplex PCR. The sample has 150,000 to 200,000 clones, roughly three quarters seen once. The source material was PBMCs. Receptors were obtained from a man between 18 and 29 years old in good health and CMV-seropositive.

The chain combines TRBV6-4 with TRBJ2-3; TRBD2 agrees at 8 bases. The junction had 6 bases not matched to a gene; V was cut back by 3 bases and J by 1 base. CDR3 length equals 16 residues. Germline V gene lookup returns CDR1 MRHNA and CDR2 SNTAGT. The CDR3 reads CASSENSGDGTDTQYF. CDR3 coding DNA: TGTGCCAGCAGTGAAAATAGCGGGGACGGCACAGATACGCAGTATTTT.

The rearrangement uses TRBV5-6 and TRBJ1-1, with D tentatively TRBD1 (5 bases). The CDR3 runs to 13 residues. Germline CDR1 is SGHDT and CDR2 is YYEEEE. Trimming removed 4 bases at V and 7 bases at J, with 14 bases between. CDR3 in DNA: TGTGCCAGCAGCCCCCCGAGGGGACTTGAAGCTTTCTTT. Protein sequence: CASSPPRGLEAFF.